Listed below are T cell receptor beta chains from one sample, sequenced in a study of cytomegalovirus exposure and HLA in healthy donors. The table came from immunoSEQ multiplex PCR; TCRdb's copy has only in-frame clones and leaves some out. Counted here are 85,000 to 100,000 clones, 64% occurring once; the ten biggest clones make up 3% to 3.5%. Sequencing was performed on PBMCs. The receptor set was obtained from a man in his fifties or sixties in good health and CMV-seronegative. The conserved cysteine and the conserved F or W are not part of the CDR3 here.

V: TRBV11-1
CDR3: ASSLTGTGVEKLF

V: TRBV28
CDR3: ASSFGTGVGDGYT

V: TRBV21-1
CDR3: ASSKAWFRGEQY

V: TRBV14
CDR3: ASSQDRTSLWDTQY

V: TRBV19
CDR3: ASTTWRTGTEPQH

V: TRBV5-6
CDR3: ASSPRWDRVINEQF

V: TRBV21-1
CDR3: ASSKRPLGGPIAKNIQY

V: TRBV12-5
CDR3: ASGKGQGSYNEQF

V: TRBV11-1
CDR3: ASSPSSLTDTQY

V: TRBV5-1
CDR3: ASSLGTASLGNTEAF

V: TRBV6-6
CDR3: TSSSPEMNTEAF

V: TRBV27
CDR3: ASSRRRMNTEAF

V: TRBV7-9
CDR3: ASSLAGAYNEQF

V: TRBV9
CDR3: ASRGEGSYEQY

V: TRBV5-1
CDR3: ASSKRQGDYGYT

V: TRBV5-1
CDR3: ASSPGLAGPYQETQY

V: TRBV7-3
CDR3: ASSHGGTAYGYT

V: TRBV7-9
CDR3: ASSRETGSFYEQY

V: TRBV14
CDR3: ASSHSLLGQGDVLT

V: TRBV5-5
CDR3: ASSSKTGSSYNEQF

V: TRBV28
CDR3: ASSEQGTEAF

V: TRBV13
CDR3: ASSVNSYEQY

V: TRBV5-1
CDR3: ASSTAGGDEQY

V: TRBV5-1
CDR3: ASSLTGEAYGYT

V: TRBV6-1
CDR3: ASNRAQILAF

V: TRBV10-2
CDR3: ASSRSGANTEAF

V: TRBV7-3
CDR3: ASSSGTGSPGEQY

V: TRBV28
CDR3: ASRGYSNQPQH

V: TRBV6-1
CDR3: ASRSPGLADTQY